The 26 T cell receptor beta chains below all came from one sample that was sequenced in a study of brain T cells in children with intractable seizures. The time point here: blood from clinic visit 5 months post-surgery; TSC patient then seizure free. The data were produced by immunoSEQ multiplex PCR, yet TCRdb's version contains in-frame clones alone and is incomplete. Here the sample spans 300,000 to 400,000 clones, roughly 92% being singletons. Sample: peripheral blood, taken roughly 5 months after surgery. These receptors were obtained from a boy less than two years old with tuberous sclerosis and intractable seizures.

The rearrangement joins TRBV9 to TRBJ2-5, with D possibly being TRBD1 (5 bases). V lost 3 bases to trimming and J lost 7 bases, with 19 bases between them. CDR1 SGDLS and CDR2 YYNGEE come from the germline V gene. The CDR3 runs 15 residues. The DNA for the CDR3 is TGTGCCAGCAGCGCGACCACGACAGTTCTACGGACCCAGTACTTC. The encoded protein is CASSATTTVLRTQYF. Full variable domain (rest looked up from reference TRBV9 and TRBJ2-5): DSGVTQTPKHLITATGQRVTLRCSPRSGDLSVYWYQQSLDQGLQFLIQYYNGEERAKGNILERFSAQQFPDLHSELNLSSLELGDSALYFCASSATTTVLRTQYFGPGTRLLVL.

The chain employs TRBV24-1 and TRBJ2-1; no clear D gene. Germline V lookup: CDR1 KGHDR, CDR2 SFDVKD. The CDR3 is 12 amino acids. Trimming left V 0 bases short and J 10 bases short, with 6 bases between. The CDR3: CATSDLGVEQFF. The CDR3 DNA reads TGTGCCACCAGTGATTTGGGGGTCGAGCAGTTCTTC.

The J gene is TRBJ2-7, the V gene TRBV7-9; D uncertain. CDR3 length equals 16 residues. The V and J ends lost 3 bases and 0 bases respectively, with 15 bases between them. Germline CDR1 SEHNR, CDR2 FQNEAQ (reference sequence). The CDR3 spells CASSFVGTISSYEQYF. The CDR3 nucleotides read TGTGCCAGCAGCTTCGTGGGAACCATAAGCTCCTACGAGCAGTACTTC.

This clone was recorded once. The chain links TRBV7-6 to TRBJ2-7, with a possible D match to TRBD2 (6 bases). Germline CDR1 SGHVS, CDR2 FNYEAQ. This CDR3 spans 13 amino acids. V gave up 4 bases and J gave up 9 bases, with 16 bases separating them. As DNA, the CDR3 is TGTGCCAGCAGCTCCGTGGAGGGTTCCTGGCAGTACTTC. It specifies CASSSVEGSWQYF. The whole variable domain, filled in from reference TRBV7-6 and TRBJ2-7, reads GAGVSQSPRYKVTKRGQDVALRCDPISGHVSLYWYRQALGQGPEFLTYFNYEAQQDKSGLPNDRFSAERPEGSISTLTIQRTEQRDSAMYRCASSSVEGSWQYFGPGTRLTVT.

The V and J genes are TRBV14 and TRBJ2-1, with 9 bases matching TRBD1. The CDR3 is 16 amino acids. Germline V gene sequence: CDR1 SGHDN, CDR2 FVKESK. The junction had 4 bases not matched to a gene; V was cut back by 0 bases and J by 4 bases. For the CDR3, the DNA is TGTGCCAGCAGCCAAGATCCGGACAGGGGATACAATGAGCAGTTCTTC. The encoded protein is CASSQDPDRGYNEQFF.

The genes are TRBV18 and TRBJ1-3; no clear D gene. The CDR3 spans 17 residues. Per the germline V gene, CDR1 is KGHSH and CDR2 is LQKENI. Trimming cost V 0 bases and J 4 bases, with 16 bases left between them. The CDR3 protein is CASSPPNPRTLGNTIYF. In DNA form, the CDR3 reads TGTGCCAGCTCACCACCCAACCCTCGGACGTTAGGAAACACCATATATTTT.

The chain recombines TRBV6-2 or TRBV6-3 with TRBJ2-7; D remains unclear. Looked up from germline, CDR1 is MNHEY and CDR2 is SVGEGT. Trimming took 5 bases from V and 0 from J, leaving 2 bases between them. The CDR3 spans 11 residues. The CDR3 nucleotides read TGTGCCAGCAGTATCTCCTACGAGCAGTACTTC. This gives the protein CASSISYEQYF.

In nucleotides, the CDR3 is TGCGCCAGCAGCTTACTAGCGGGAGGGCCTTGGGGGGAGACCCAGTACTTC. Protein: CASSLLAGGPWGETQYF. This rearrangement joins TRBV5-1 to TRBJ2-5, with TRBD2 identical over 13 bases. The CDR3 covers 17 residues. Trimming cost V 2 bases and J 5 bases; bases outside gene matches: 9. CDR1 SGHRS and CDR2 YFSETQ come from the germline V gene.

This rearrangement joins TRBV5-1 to TRBJ2-7, with D possibly TRBD2 on 5 matching bases. This CDR3 comprises 14 residues. CDR1 SGHRS and CDR2 YFSETQ come from the germline V gene. The V gene lost 2 bases and the J gene lost 4 bases, with 13 bases spanning the gap. CDR3 region: CASSFTSSSYEQYF. The CDR3 DNA reads as TGCGCCAGCAGCTTCACTAGTAGTTCTTACGAGCAGTACTTC.

V gene TRBV13 combines with J gene TRBJ1-5; D is possibly TRBD1 (6 bases). The V end was cut by 5 bases, the J end by 2 bases, with 16 bases between. The CDR3 is made up of 16 amino acids. Germline V lookup: CDR1 PRHDT, CDR2 FYEKMQ (reference sequence). DNA for the CDR3: TGTGCCAGCAGCCGGGAGAGGGGGAAAGGCAATCAGCCCCAGCATTTT. Translated, it gives CASSRERGKGNQPQHF.

This clone has a single count. The chain couples TRBV5-5 to TRBJ1-1, with TRBD1 as a possible D gene (5 bases). The CDR3 totals 13 residues. The germline V gene encodes CDR1 SGHKS and CDR2 YYEKEE (reference sequence). The germline V and J ends were trimmed by 2 bases and 5 bases, with 10 bases remaining between them. CDR3 sequence reads: CASSFQGRTEAFF. CDR3 nucleotide sequence: TGTGCCAGCAGCTTCCAGGGCCGGACTGAAGCTTTCTTT.

This clone was seen a handful of times. The chain is built from TRBV29-1 and TRBJ2-5; weak D call: TRBD2 (5 bases). The V and J ends lost 2 bases and 2 bases respectively, with 6 bases between them. Germline V lookup: CDR1 SQVTM, CDR2 ANQGSEA. This CDR3 contains 12 residues. CDR3 region: CSVEPGQETQYF. The CDR3 DNA sequence: TGCAGCGTTGAACCGGGACAAGAGACCCAGTACTTC.

The V call is TRBV12-3 or TRBV12-4, the J call TRBJ2-5; D might be TRBD2 (6 bases). The CDR3 totals 12 residues. Deletions cut 6 bases from V and 2 bases from J, with 7 bases between. In DNA form, the CDR3 reads TGTGCCAGCAGGGGACTGCAAGAGACCCAGTACTTC. It specifies CASRGLQETQYF.

This chain joins TRBV7-6 and TRBJ2-3, with D possibly being TRBD2 (6 bases). The V gene lost 5 bases and the J gene lost 1 base, with 19 bases spanning the gap. Germline V gene sequence: CDR1 SGHVS, CDR2 FNYEAQ. This CDR3 is built from 17 residues. CDR3 sequence reads: CASSPTRRGLGTDTQYF. As DNA, the CDR3 is TGTGCCAGCAGCCCCACCCGAAGGGGACTCGGCACAGATACGCAGTATTTT.

This clone showed up just once. The rearrangement joins TRBV7-6 to TRBJ2-1; TRBD2 aligns across 12 bases. The CDR3 is 16 residues long. V dropped 1 base and J dropped 8; count of bases not matched to a gene: 6. The germline V gene encodes CDR1 SGHVS and CDR2 FNYEAQ. The CDR3 loop is CASSLGPSGREDEQFF. The CDR3 coding sequence is TGTGCCAGCAGCTTAGGCCCTAGCGGGAGGGAAGATGAGCAGTTCTTC. The whole variable domain, remainder taken from reference TRBV7-6 and TRBJ2-1, is GAGVSQSPRYKVTKRGQDVALRCDPISGHVSLYWYRQALGQGPEFLTYFNYEAQQDKSGLPNDRFSAERPEGSISTLTIQRTEQRDSAMYRCASSLGPSGREDEQFFGPGTRLTVL.

This clone was seen once. The rearrangement links TRBV28 to TRBJ1-2, with D maybe TRBD1 (5 bases). The CDR3 totals 13 residues. V lost 6 bases, J lost 6 bases, and 14 bases lay in between. Germline assignment: CDR1 MDHEN and CDR2 SYDVKM. In DNA, the CDR3 is TGTGCCAGCAGGCAACGCGGGGGGGATGGCTACACCTTC. Protein product: CASRQRGGDGYTF.

The chain combines TRBV30 with TRBJ1-2; 7 bases match TRBD1. This CDR3 contains 12 residues. V dropped 6 bases and J dropped 0; count of bases not matched to a gene: 1. From germline, CDR1 is GTSNPN and CDR2 SVGIG (reference sequence). This CDR3 is CACTGANYGYTF. CDR3 bases: TGTGCCTGTACAGGGGCTAACTATGGCTACACCTTC.

The genes are TRBV14 and TRBJ1-4, with TRBD1 identical over 10 bases. This CDR3 is 15 amino acids long. Germline CDR1 reads SGHDN; CDR2 reads FVKESK. Unmatched junction bases numbered 7, after V lost 4 bases and J lost 8 bases. CDR3 sequence: CASSPMTGGSEKLFF. CDR3 in DNA: TGTGCCAGCAGCCCTATGACAGGGGGCTCCGAAAAACTGTTTTTT.

This clone was seen once. The gene calls are TRBV7-2 and TRBJ2-1; D might be TRBD1 or TRBD2, each matching 5 bases. With 5 bases removed from V and 2 bases from J, the gap between germline ends came to 16 bases. This CDR3 region has 16 residues. CDR1 is SGHTA, CDR2 FQGNSA, per germline. The CDR3 loop is CASSLTGTLTYNEQFF. CDR3 nucleotides: TGTGCCAGCAGCCTGACCGGGACGCTGACCTACAATGAGCAGTTCTTC.

The chain has TRBV7-9 and TRBJ2-5; 10 nucleotides agree with TRBD1. Germline V gene data show CDR1 as SEHNR and CDR2 as FQNEAQ (reference sequence). The CDR3 has 14 residues. J was trimmed by 2 bases and V by 4 bases; bases with no gene match: 1. CDR3 sequence: CASSSGQGQETQYF. The DNA for the CDR3 is TGTGCCAGCAGCTCGGGACAGGGGCAAGAGACCCAGTACTTC.

The chain carries TRBV11-3 and TRBJ1-1, with D hard to call. Germline values: CDR1 SGHNT, CDR2 YENEEA. The CDR3 totals 14 residues. Trimming pared 5 bases from V and 1 base from J, leaving 11 bases between. CDR3 region: CASSAHPSNTEAFF. The CDR3 DNA reads TGTGCCAGCAGCGCCCACCCGTCGAACACTGAAGCTTTCTTT.

The chain couples TRBV1 to TRBJ2-1; the table's D call, TRBD2, has no DNA check behind it. TRBV1 is tagged as a pseudogene. The CDR3 runs to 18 residues. The CDR3 DNA reads TGCACCAGCAGCCCCCTTCGGACTAGCGGGGCGGACTACAATGAGCAGTTCTTC. This gives the protein CTSSPLRTSGADYNEQFF.

J is TRBJ1-6 and V is TRBV9; D is ambiguous. The length of the CDR3 is 14 residues. V dropped 4 bases and J dropped 7 bases, with 12 bases sitting between them. CDR1 is SGDLS, CDR2 YYNGEE, per germline. Here the CDR3 DNA reads TGTGCCAGCAGCCCGACGACGGGGAATTCACCCCTCCACTTT. This translates into CASSPTTGNSPLHF.

This clone came up a few times. The chain joins TRBV7-9 to TRBJ1-6; TRBD1 might be the D (5 bases). V was shortened by 6 bases and J by 8 bases, with 17 bases between the two germline ends. The CDR3 consists of 15 residues. Germline V gives CDR1 SEHNR, CDR2 FQNEAQ (reference sequence). The CDR3 sequence is CASSSTAGSDSPLHF. For the CDR3, the DNA is TGTGCCAGCAGTTCCACTGCAGGGTCCGATTCACCCCTCCACTTT.

This clone was detected once. The chain has TRBV11-2 and TRBJ2-7; D uncertain. This CDR3 is 13 amino acids long. CDR1 SGHAT and CDR2 FQNNGV come from the germline V gene. Trimming stripped 3 bases from V and 1 base from J, with 7 bases between. The CDR3 DNA is TGTGCCAGCAGCTTGGGCCAGTCCTACGAGCAGTACTTC. Its protein is CASSLGQSYEQYF.

This clone was seen a single time. The CDR3 reads CASSESRWPRNTIYF. In DNA, the CDR3 is TGTGCCAGCAGTGAATCTAGGTGGCCCCGAAACACCATATATTTT. The chain joins TRBV25-1 to TRBJ1-3; D call uncertain. Germline CDR1 MGHDK, CDR2 SYGVNS. The CDR3 length is 15 residues. Trimming left V 1 base short and J 5 bases short, with 12 bases between.